The clone carrying this TCR beta chain has only a few counts. Its specificity is unknown. This sample was included in a study of cytomegalovirus exposure and HLA in healthy donors. The germline CDR1 and CDR2 sequences are MDHEN and SYDVKM. CDR3 size: 17 residues. V lost 4 bases to trimming and J lost 2 bases; unmatched junction nucleotides: 13. Findings of the study overall: In vitro work confirmed that three CMV-associated chains recognize CMV antigens. Highly shared variants forming one cluster were likely a sequencing artifact. Differences between HLA loci emerged in a later analysis of TCR association rates, with DRB1 most and HLA-C fewest.

60 Vbeta and 13 Jbeta primers were used in PCR. Some clones are missing from TCRdb's copy, which holds only in-frame ones; the method was immunoSEQ multiplex PCR. The sample shows hundreds of thousands of clones, over 60% of them seen only once. Sequenced input: PBMCs. This TCR derives from a male donor in good health and CMV-seronegative. The rearrangement uses TRBV28 and TRBJ2-5; 7 bases match TRBD2. This CDR3 reads CASSSPRREGGQETQYF. For the CDR3, the DNA is TGTGCCAGCAGTTCCCCTCGGAGGGAGGGCGGTCAAGAGACCCAGTACTTC.